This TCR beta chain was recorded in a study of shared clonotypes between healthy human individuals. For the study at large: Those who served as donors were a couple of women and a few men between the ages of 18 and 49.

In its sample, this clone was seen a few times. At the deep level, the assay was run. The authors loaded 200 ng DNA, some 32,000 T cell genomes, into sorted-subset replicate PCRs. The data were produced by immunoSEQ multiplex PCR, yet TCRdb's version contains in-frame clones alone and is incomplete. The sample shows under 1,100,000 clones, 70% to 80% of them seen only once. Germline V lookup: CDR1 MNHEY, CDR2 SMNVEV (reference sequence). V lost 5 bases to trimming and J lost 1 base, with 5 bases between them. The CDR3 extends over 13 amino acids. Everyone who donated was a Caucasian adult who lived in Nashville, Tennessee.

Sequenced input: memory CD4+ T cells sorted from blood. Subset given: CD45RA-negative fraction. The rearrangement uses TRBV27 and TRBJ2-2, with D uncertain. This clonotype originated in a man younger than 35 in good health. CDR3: CASSPQNTGELFF. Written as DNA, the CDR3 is TGTGCCAGCAGTCCTCAGAACACCGGGGAGCTGTTTTTT.